Each of the 29 T cell receptor beta chains below was sequenced from the same sample in a study of blood T cell repertoires in COVID-19. Method: immunoSEQ multiplex PCR; TCRdb's copy keeps in-frame clones and lacks some. The sample shows roughly 87,000 clones, about 82% of them seen only once. Sequencing was done on a sample of peripheral blood. Receptors were obtained from a human donor in a cohort sampled during active COVID-19.

The rearrangement links TRBV5-6 to TRBJ1-1; D may be TRBD1 (5 bases). CDR3 length equals 13 residues. Trimming took 3 bases from V and 2 from J, leaving 8 bases between them. Germline CDR1 and CDR2: SGHDT and YYEEEE. The CDR3 reads CASSYDRNTEAFF. In DNA form, the CDR3 reads TGTGCCAGCAGCTATGACAGAAACACTGAAGCTTTCTTT.

This clone was found many times. The V gene is TRBV7-2, the J gene TRBJ2-7; 14 bases agree with TRBD2. Germline CDR1 SGHTA, CDR2 FQGNSA. J lost 1 base, V lost 4 bases, and 12 bases had no gene match. The CDR3 has 19 amino acids. This CDR3 reads CASSSPPGLAGVKSYEQYF. The CDR3 coding sequence is TGTGCCAGCAGCTCCCCCCCGGGACTAGCGGGAGTTAAGTCCTACGAGCAGTACTTC.

This chain links TRBV7-9 with TRBJ2-1; D perhaps matches TRBD2 (6 bases). Germline V CDR1 and CDR2: SEHNR, FQNEAQ (reference sequence). The germline V and J ends were trimmed by 1 base and 6 bases, with 13 bases remaining between them. CDR3 length equals 15 residues. In nucleotides, the CDR3 is TGTGCCAGCAGCTTAGGCGGGATAATGAGCAATGAGCAGTTCTTC. Translating it yields CASSLGGIMSNEQFF.

This chain connects TRBV2 to TRBJ2-7; D may be TRBD2 (6 bases). V was clipped by 2 bases and J by 3 bases, with 8 bases between them. Germline V gene lookup returns CDR1 SNHLY and CDR2 FYNNEI. The CDR3 has 13 amino acids. CDR3 residues: CASSERRDYEQYF. The CDR3 DNA sequence: TGTGCCAGCAGTGAACGGCGGGACTACGAGCAGTACTTC.

This clone was counted once. The rearrangement joins TRBV5-5 to TRBJ2-3; D is ambiguous. Germline assignment: CDR1 SGHKS and CDR2 YYEKEE (reference sequence). V was pared by 0 bases and J by 0 bases, with 5 bases between. The CDR3 spans 14 residues. The CDR3 nucleotides read TGTGCCAGCAGCTTGGTCGGGAGCACAGATACGCAGTATTTT. Translation gives CASSLVGSTDTQYF.

The rearrangement uses TRBV7-2 and TRBJ1-6; 8 bases agree with TRBD1. Germline V gene sequence: CDR1 SGHTA, CDR2 FQGNSA. The length of the CDR3 is 16 residues. Germline trimming cut 5 bases from V and 3 bases from J; bases unmatched to any gene: 6. Written as DNA, the CDR3 is TGTGCCAGCAGCCGTAGTACAGGGGGCTATAATTCACCCCTCCACTTT. As protein: CASSRSTGGYNSPLHF.

The chain joins TRBV25-1 to TRBJ2-2; no reliable D call. This CDR3 region has 13 residues. Trimming pared 6 bases from V and 6 bases from J, leaving 11 bases between. CDR1 is MGHDK and CDR2 is SYGVNS in the germline V gene. The CDR3 DNA reads as TGTGCCAGCAGGACCCATGAGGCCGGGGAGCTGTTTTTT. Its translation: CASRTHEAGELFF.

This chain uses TRBV2 with TRBJ2-7; D not certain. From germline, CDR1 is SNHLY and CDR2 FYNNEI. The CDR3 is 11 amino acids. Trimming left V 5 bases short and J 6 bases short, with 8 bases between. The CDR3 nucleotides read TGTGCCAGCAGTTACAATATCGAGCAGTACTTC. This translates into CASSYNIEQYF. The full variable domain, rest sourced from reference TRBV2 and TRBJ2-7, is EPEVTQTPSHQVTQMGQEVILRCVPISNHLYFYWYRQILGQKVEFLVSFYNNEISEKSEIFDDQFSVERPDGSNFTLKIRSTKLEDSAMYFCASSYNIEQYFGPGTRLTVT.

The chain recombines TRBV13 with TRBJ2-1; 9 nucleotides agree with TRBD2. The CDR3 runs 14 residues. Germline CDR1 PRHDT, CDR2 FYEKMQ (reference sequence). The J segment lost 8 bases and the V segment lost 8 bases, leaving 10 bases of the junction unmatched. The CDR3 sequence is CASGPGLAMHEQFF. As DNA, the CDR3 is TGTGCCAGCGGACCGGGACTAGCCATGCATGAGCAGTTCTTC.

The chain couples TRBV18 to TRBJ1-6, with a weak D call TRBD1 (5 bases). In germline, CDR1 is KGHSH, CDR2 LQKENI. The CDR3 has 15 residues. V was pared by 4 bases and J by 14 bases, with 21 bases between. CDR3 in DNA: TGTGCCAGCTCACGGCCGGGCCAGGGTAGATTCACCCTCCACTTT. Its protein product is CASSRPGQGRFTLHF.

The rearrangement links TRBV24-1 to TRBJ1-1; possible D gene TRBD1, 5 bases. The V end was cut by 3 bases, the J end by 12 bases, with 19 bases between. CDR1 and CDR2 (germline): KGHDR, SFDVKD. This CDR3 has 14 residues. The CDR3 DNA reads as TGTGCCACCAGTGATAACCGACAGAGGTTTCCAACTTTCTTT. Amino acid sequence: CATSDNRQRFPTFF.

The V call is TRBV9, the J call TRBJ1-3, with D tentatively TRBD1 (5 bases). Per the germline V gene, CDR1 is SGDLS and CDR2 is YYNGEE. Trimming removed 0 bases from V and 0 bases from J, with 10 bases in between. The CDR3 sequence is 16 residues long. CDR3 nucleotide sequence: TGTGCCAGCAGCGTAGAGGGGCCCATCTCTGGAAACACCATATATTTT. Protein: CASSVEGPISGNTIYF.

The chain joins TRBV6-1 to TRBJ2-7, with D tentatively TRBD1 (7 bases). Trimming left V 2 bases short and J 2 bases short, with 16 bases between. This CDR3 spans 16 amino acids. CDR1 is MNHNS and CDR2 is SASEGT in the germline V gene. CDR3 protein: CASSERPGDSAYEQYF. For the CDR3, the DNA is TGTGCCAGCAGTGAAAGACCGGGGGACAGTGCCTACGAGCAGTACTTC.

This rearrangement joins TRBV19 to TRBJ1-4; D perhaps matches TRBD1 (5 bases). V was clipped by 4 bases and J by 3 bases, with 12 bases between them. The CDR3 runs 15 residues. The germline gives CDR1 LNHDA, CDR2 SQIVND (reference sequence). The CDR3 here is CASSTQGSSNEKLFF. For the CDR3, the DNA is TGTGCCAGTAGTACCCAGGGTTCGTCTAATGAAAAACTGTTTTTT.

The chain links TRBV6-5 to TRBJ2-1; 11 bases match TRBD2. V shed 2 bases, J shed 5 bases, and the junction held 2 bases outside the gene matches. The CDR3 spans 15 residues. Germline V lookup: CDR1 MNHEY, CDR2 SVGAGI. CDR3 in DNA: TGTGCCAGCAGTTACACTAGCGGGAGACACAATGAGCAGTTCTTC. It is translated as CASSYTSGRHNEQFF.

This clone showed up just a few times. This chain links TRBV28 with TRBJ2-4; TRBD1 matches at 7 bases. Trimming at V came to 6 bases and at J to 6 bases, leaving 8 bases not matched to a gene. The length of the CDR3 is 14 residues. Germline CDR1 MDHEN, CDR2 SYDVKM. CDR3 residues: CASRVRGRTNIQYF. The DNA of the CDR3 is TGTGCCAGCAGGGTGAGGGGGCGAACAAACATTCAGTACTTC.

The chain is built from TRBV19 and TRBJ2-1; 7 bases fit TRBD1. CDR3 length equals 14 residues. The germline V gene encodes CDR1 LNHDA and CDR2 SQIVND (reference sequence). V shed 7 bases, J shed 3 bases, and the junction held 6 bases outside the gene matches. CDR3: CASTPQGFYNEQFF. The DNA for the CDR3 is TGTGCCAGTACCCCACAGGGGTTCTACAATGAGCAGTTCTTC.

The chain joins TRBV7-2 to TRBJ2-3, with D maybe TRBD1 (5 bases). Trimming left V 5 bases short and J 0 bases short, with 12 bases between. CDR3 length: 15 residues. Germline V CDR1 and CDR2: SGHTA, FQGNSA. The CDR3, as DNA: TGTGCCAGCAGCCGGTGGGGCGGTAGCACAGATACGCAGTATTTT. It yields the protein CASSRWGGSTDTQYF.

This clone was detected a few times. The chain combines TRBV2 with TRBJ2-3, with 7 bases that match TRBD2. V dropped 8 bases and J dropped 1; count of bases not matched to a gene: 6. Germline values: CDR1 SNHLY, CDR2 FYNNEI. The CDR3 totals 14 residues. The CDR3 sequence is CASELASGTDTQYF. The CDR3 bases are TGTGCCAGCGAACTAGCGAGTGGCACAGATACGCAGTATTTT.

The V call is TRBV27, the J call TRBJ2-3; maybe TRBD2 (5 bases). The ends were cut back, 5 bases at V and 1 base at J, with 10 bases in the middle. Germline V CDR1 and CDR2: MNHEY, SMNVEV (reference sequence). This CDR3 spans 14 amino acids. The CDR3 DNA is TGTGCCAGCAGTCAGCGCGGGCGCACAGATACGCAGTATTTT. Amino acids: CASSQRGRTDTQYF.

The CDR3, as DNA: TGCGCCAGCAGCTTGGATGCTAGCGGGCGGGAAGAGACCCAGTACTTC. Its translation is CASSLDASGREETQYF. V usage is TRBV5-1 and J usage is TRBJ2-5; 8 positions match TRBD2. Germline V gene sequence: CDR1 SGHRS, CDR2 YFSETQ. Trimming at V came to 0 bases and at J to 3 bases, leaving 7 bases not matched to a gene. The CDR3 totals 16 residues.

In this sample, this clone turned up a few times. The chain is built from TRBV6-2 or TRBV6-3 and TRBJ2-7; tentative D call: TRBD1 (6 bases). This CDR3 spans 15 amino acids. The V gene lost 1 base and the J gene lost 2 bases, with 12 bases spanning the gap. The germline V gene has CDR1 MNHEY and CDR2 SVGEGT. CDR3 amino acids: CASSYFGRGAYEQYF. The CDR3 coding sequence is TGTGCCAGCAGTTACTTCGGCAGGGGAGCCTACGAGCAGTACTTC.

This clone has only a few counts. The V call is TRBV9, the J call TRBJ2-3; weak D call: TRBD2 (6 bases). The V end was cut by 0 bases, the J end by 2 bases, with 10 bases between. This CDR3 comprises 15 residues. The germline CDR1 and CDR2 sequences are SGDLS and YYNGEE. The CDR3 sequence: CASSVVGLSTDTQYF. The CDR3 DNA reads as TGTGCCAGCAGCGTAGTGGGACTCTCCACAGATACGCAGTATTTT.

The V gene is TRBV27, the J gene TRBJ2-2, with TRBD2 as a possible D gene (6 bases). The V and J ends lost 6 bases and 4 bases respectively, with 15 bases between them. In germline, CDR1 is MNHEY, CDR2 SMNVEV (reference sequence). This CDR3 region has 15 residues. As DNA, the CDR3 is TGTGCCAGCAGCACCACGGGACTTATCACCGGGGAGCTGTTTTTT. It yields the protein CASSTTGLITGELFF.

The genes are TRBV9 and TRBJ2-3, with D possibly matching TRBD2 (5 bases). The CDR3 runs 17 residues. Germline loops: CDR1 SGDLS, CDR2 YYNGEE. V lost 3 bases and J lost 0, with 17 bases in between. In DNA, the CDR3 is TGTGCCAGCAGCGAAGGGAGCGGCAGAGGGAGCACAGATACGCAGTATTTT. This translates into CASSEGSGRGSTDTQYF.

This clone occurred once. The chain uses TRBV29-1 and TRBJ2-3; D is possibly TRBD2 (6 bases). The CDR3 length is 12 residues. V was cut by 6 bases and J by 8 bases, with 15 bases left in between. Germline CDR1 is SQVTM and CDR2 is ANQGSEA. DNA for the CDR3: TGCAGCGTCCTCCTATTGGGGGGTACGCAGTATTTT. It encodes CSVLLLGGTQYF.

This clone was picked up one time. The chain links TRBV11-2 to TRBJ1-4; D uncertain. Trimming shortened V by 1 base and J by 8 bases, and 14 bases separated the two germline ends. There are 15 residues in the CDR3. In germline, CDR1 is SGHAT, CDR2 FQNNGV. CDR3 sequence reads: CASSLGSQAGEKLFF. The CDR3 DNA follows: TGTGCCAGCAGCTTAGGAAGTCAGGCCGGAGAAAAACTGTTTTTT.

The chain combines TRBV4-3 with TRBJ2-6; D is unclear. CDR1 and CDR2 from the germline V gene are LGHNA and YSLEER. V was clipped by 0 bases and J by 0 bases, with 9 bases between them. CDR3 length: 17 residues. The CDR3 DNA reads TGCGCCAGCAGCCAAGATCAGGTCAGCTCTGGGGCCAACGTCCTGACTTTC. Its translation: CASSQDQVSSGANVLTF.

The rearrangement uses TRBV7-9 and TRBJ2-5, with 9 bases lining up with TRBD2. The CDR3 extends over 15 amino acids. With V trimmed by 5 bases and J by 3 bases, 7 bases remained unmatched. From germline, CDR1 is SEHNR and CDR2 FQNEAQ (reference sequence). CDR3 sequence reads: CASSPTLAGEETQYF. The CDR3 region has the DNA TGTGCCAGCAGCCCGACATTAGCGGGGGAAGAGACCCAGTACTTC.